A few counts support the clone carrying this T cell receptor beta chain. Its target is unknown. TCRdb recomputed calls from the reads with MiXCR, one row per CDR3 protein. The sample lists around 130,000 distinct CDR3 sequences; 8.8% were seen once. This sample is part of a study of T cell repertoires in cytomegalovirus infection. Study information: It can be stated that public TCR beta signatures indicated CMV infection as well as a matching HLA type. Study results and limitations: CMV carriers with the relevant HLA were identified by cumulative public TCR beta family frequency. Dominating the ex vivo response were HLA-C-restricted CMV-specific TCR beta clonotypes.

There are 12 residues in the CDR3. V dropped 8 bases and J dropped 3 bases, with 10 bases sitting between them. CDR1 SNHLY and CDR2 FYNNEI come from the germline V gene. The origin of this receptor is a human donor in good health (CMV status not recorded). Some clones in this sample may be carry-over from other donors' samples. Sequenced input: PBMCs. This rearrangement joins TRBV2 to TRBJ1-2; no clear D gene. CDR3 sequence reads: CASGGSYYGYTF. CDR3 DNA: TGTGCCAGCGGAGGATCCTACTATGGCTACACCTTC.